The clone carrying this T cell receptor (beta chain) was seen a few times. Its cognate antigen is unknown. This entry belongs to a study of early T cells in non-severe SARS-CoV-2 infection. Study summary: Sequencing of unsorted whole blood was done on bulk RNA, leaving chains unpaired.

The TCR library protocol attached unique molecular identifiers to the individual cDNA molecules. Using its own MiXCR run on the 5' RACE reads, TCRdb lists one record per CDR3 protein. The sample lists 55,000 to 70,000 distinct CDR3 sequences; 10% to 15% were seen once. Germline V gene sequence: CDR1 SGHDT, CDR2 YYEEEE. This CDR3 comprises 13 residues. V was cut by 2 bases and J by 7 bases, with 12 bases left in between. Study-level findings and limits: Sequences matched to VDJdb favored anti-spike CD8 responses, while private and CD4 specificities were missed.

The specimen was whole blood. The chain couples TRBV5-6 to TRBJ1-2; a weak D match, TRBD1 (5 bases). The sequence derives from an adult who was a healthcare worker with PCR-confirmed SARS-CoV-2 infection or an uninfected control (not recorded which). The CDR3: CASSLGRVVGYTF. The CDR3 bases are TGTGCCAGCAGCTTAGGCAGGGTGGTTGGCTACACCTTC.